Below are 2 T cell receptor beta chains sequenced from a single sample in a study of cytomegalovirus exposure and HLA in healthy donors. Both 60 Vbeta primers and 13 Jbeta primers went into the PCR. Some clones are missing from TCRdb's copy, which holds only in-frame ones; the method was immunoSEQ multiplex PCR. This table has tens of thousands of clones, roughly 74% appearing once. Sequences were obtained from PBMCs. Source of these receptors: a man aged 40-49 years in good health and CMV-seropositive.

The chain joins TRBV7-2 to TRBJ2-5; 7 bases line up with TRBD1. CDR1 is SGHTA and CDR2 is FQGNSA in the germline V gene. V lost 4 bases, J lost 2 bases, and 4 bases stayed unmatched. This CDR3 is 14 amino acids long. The CDR3 DNA reads as TGTGCCAGCAGCTCGAGACAGGGTCAAGAGACCCAGTACTTC. Its protein product is CASSSRQGQETQYF.

The rearrangement uses TRBV9 and TRBJ1-5; perhaps TRBD1 as D (5 bases). V lost 5 bases, J lost 2 bases, and 11 bases lay in between. The CDR3 contains 14 residues. CDR1 and CDR2 from the germline V gene are SGDLS and YYNGEE. CDR3 bases: TGTGCCAGCAGTCAGGGAGGTGGCAATCAGCCCCAGCATTTT. Translation gives CASSQGGGNQPQHF.